This TCR beta chain was sequenced in a study of siplizumab effects on memory and regulatory T cells. Study background: Paired mixed lymphocyte reactions compared siplizumab approximately 0.94 ug/mL against no drug. Points from the study as a whole: The authors could not assign a naive or memory phenotype to roughly 75-97% of proliferating CD4+ or CD8+ clones. Major contributors to the alloresponse seemed to be naive T cells, which also appeared more diverse than memory cells. Proliferating Tregs in siplizumab cultures were never verified as suppressive.

Over a period of approximately 6 days at 37 degrees C, the mixed lymphocyte reaction cells were cocultured. Concerning this clone itself: Its target is unknown.

The CDR3 consists of 16 residues. Trimming shortened V by 1 base and J by 1 base, and 13 bases separated the two germline ends. Germline CDR1 and CDR2: KGHSH and LQKENI. Clones were read by immunoSEQ multiplex PCR, and TCRdb kept only the in-frame ones, dropping some. In the table there are 13,000 to 15,000 clones, almost 50% of which are singletons. Sequences were obtained from CFSE-low (dividing) CD4+ T cells sorted from an allogeneic mixed lymphocyte reaction. The receptor was derived from a human donor in good health; the cells came from an allogeneic mixed lymphocyte reaction. J is TRBJ1-1 and V is TRBV18; D gene ambiguous. CDR3 sequence: CASSPRAFAGNTEAFF. As DNA, the CDR3 is TGTGCCAGCTCACCACGGGCTTTTGCAGGGAACACTGAAGCTTTCTTT.